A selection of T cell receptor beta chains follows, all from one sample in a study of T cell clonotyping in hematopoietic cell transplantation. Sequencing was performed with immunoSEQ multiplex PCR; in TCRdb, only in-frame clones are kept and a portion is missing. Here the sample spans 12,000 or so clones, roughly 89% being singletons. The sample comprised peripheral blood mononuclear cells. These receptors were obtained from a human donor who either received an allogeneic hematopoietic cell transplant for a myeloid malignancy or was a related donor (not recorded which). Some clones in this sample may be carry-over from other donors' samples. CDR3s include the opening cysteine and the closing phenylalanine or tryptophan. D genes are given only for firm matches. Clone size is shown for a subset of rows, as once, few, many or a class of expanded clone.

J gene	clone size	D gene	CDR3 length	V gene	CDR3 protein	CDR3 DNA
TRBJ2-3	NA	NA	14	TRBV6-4	CASSDSVPTDTQYF	TGTGCCAGCAGTGACTCGGTCCCCACAGATACGCAGTATTTT
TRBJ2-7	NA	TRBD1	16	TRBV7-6	CASSLGPGQGFVEQYF	TGTGCCAGCAGCTTAGGCCCGGGACAGGGGTTTGTCGAGCAGTACTTC
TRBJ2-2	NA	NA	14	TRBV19	CASSIVGNTGELFF	TGTGCCAGTAGTATCGTCGGAAACACCGGGGAGCTGTTTTTT
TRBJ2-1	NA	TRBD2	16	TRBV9	CASSVGFLTSGDEQFF	TGTGCCAGCAGCGTAGGGTTTTTGACTAGCGGGGATGAGCAGTTCTTC
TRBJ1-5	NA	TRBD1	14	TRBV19	CASSSGQGVQPQHF	TGTGCCAGTAGTTCGGGACAGGGGGTCCAGCCCCAGCATTTT
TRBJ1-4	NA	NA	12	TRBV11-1	CASSRKNEKLFF	TGTGCCAGCAGCCGGAAGAATGAAAAACTGTTTTTT
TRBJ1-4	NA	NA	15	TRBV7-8	CASSLAYSGNEKLFF	TGTGCCAGCAGCTTAGCGTACAGCGGTAATGAAAAACTGTTTTTT
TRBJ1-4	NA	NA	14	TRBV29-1	CSVIRDATNEKLFF	TGCAGCGTGATCAGGGATGCAACTAATGAAAAACTGTTTTTT
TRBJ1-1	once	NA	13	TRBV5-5	CASSLDRDTEAFF	TGTGCCAGCAGCTTGGACAGGGACACTGAAGCTTTCTTT
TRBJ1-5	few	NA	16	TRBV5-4	CASSLFGEDSNQPQHF	TGTGCCAGCAGCTTGTTTGGGGAGGATAGCAATCAGCCCCAGCATTTT
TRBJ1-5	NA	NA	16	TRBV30	CAWSVGLVSSNQPQHF	TGTGCCTGGAGTGTGGGGCTTGTGTCAAGCAATCAGCCCCAGCATTTT
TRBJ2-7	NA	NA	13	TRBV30	CAWSNRSPYEQYF	TGTGCCTGGAGTAACAGGAGTCCCTACGAGCAGTACTTC
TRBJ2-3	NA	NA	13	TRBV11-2	CASSLAGADTQYF	TGTGCCAGCAGCTTAGCGGGGGCAGATACGCAGTATTTT
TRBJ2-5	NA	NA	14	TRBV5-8	CASSLWDKAGTQYF	TGTGCCAGCAGCTTGTGGGACAAGGCCGGGACCCAGTACTTC
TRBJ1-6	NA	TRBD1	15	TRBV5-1	CASSLEVTGASPLHF	TGCGCCAGCAGCTTGGAGGTGACAGGGGCCTCACCCCTCCACTTT
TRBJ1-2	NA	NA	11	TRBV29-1	CSVISGYGYTF	TGCAGCGTCATCAGCGGTTATGGCTACACCTTC
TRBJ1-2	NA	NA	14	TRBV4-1	CASSQDGGNYGYTF	TGCGCCAGCAGCCAAGATGGAGGGAACTATGGCTACACCTTC
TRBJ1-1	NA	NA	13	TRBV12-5	CASGSDTNTEAFF	TGTGCTAGTGGATCAGACACTAACACTGAAGCTTTCTTT
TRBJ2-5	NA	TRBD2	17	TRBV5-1	CASSPGTSGGRRETQYF	TGCGCCAGCAGCCCCGGGACTAGCGGGGGGAGGAGGGAGACCCAGTACTTC
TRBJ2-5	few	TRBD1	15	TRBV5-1	CASSWDRVGQETQYF	TGCGCCAGCAGCTGGGACAGGGTAGGGCAAGAGACCCAGTACTTC
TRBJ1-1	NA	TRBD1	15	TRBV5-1	CASSDRAIIDTEAFF	TGCGCCAGCAGCGACAGGGCGATCATTGACACTGAAGCTTTCTTT
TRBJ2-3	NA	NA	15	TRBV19	CASSLRGGPTDTQYF	TGTGCCAGTTCCCTAAGGGGGGGGCCCACAGATACGCAGTATTTT
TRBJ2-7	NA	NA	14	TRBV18	CASSPRDSGHEQYF	TGTGCCAGCTCACCTCGGGACTCTGGGCACGAGCAGTACTTC
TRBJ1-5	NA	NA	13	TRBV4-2	CASSADRYQPQHF	TGTGCCAGCAGCGCGGACCGCTATCAGCCCCAGCATTTT
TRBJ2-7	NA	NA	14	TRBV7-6	CASSSILAGYEQYF	TGTGCCAGCAGCTCGATATTGGCAGGCTACGAGCAGTACTTC
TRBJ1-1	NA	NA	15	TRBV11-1	CASSPRTIKGTEAFF	TGTGCCAGCAGCCCACGCACCATTAAGGGGACTGAAGCTTTCTTT
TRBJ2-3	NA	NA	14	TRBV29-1	CSAPQGGPTDTQYF	TGCAGCGCCCCTCAGGGGGGACCCACAGATACGCAGTATTTT
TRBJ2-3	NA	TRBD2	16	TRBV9	CASSVGIAGSTDTQYF	TGTGCCAGCAGCGTAGGGATAGCGGGGAGCACAGATACGCAGTATTTT
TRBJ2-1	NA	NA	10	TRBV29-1	CSVEVLEQFF	TGCAGCGTTGAAGTCCTTGAGCAGTTCTTC
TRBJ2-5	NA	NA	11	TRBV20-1	CSARVPETQYF	TGCAGTGCTAGAGTTCCAGAGACCCAGTACTTC
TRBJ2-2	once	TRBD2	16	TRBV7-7	CASSLGRGVKAGELFF	TGTGCTAGCAGCTTAGGACGGGGGGTAAAGGCCGGGGAGCTGTTTTTT
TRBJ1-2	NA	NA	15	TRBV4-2	CASSQVLGSNYGYTF	TGTGCCAGCAGCCAAGTGCTGGGGTCTAACTATGGCTACACCTTC
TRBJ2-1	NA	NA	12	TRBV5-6	CASRAQAHEQFF	TGTGCCAGCAGAGCCCAGGCCCATGAGCAGTTCTTC
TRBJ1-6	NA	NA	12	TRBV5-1	CASAYSNSPLHF	TGCGCCAGCGCTTACAGTAATTCACCCCTCCACTTT
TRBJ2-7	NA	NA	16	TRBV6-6	CASSYSSPHDQYEQYF	TGTGCCAGCAGTTACTCCTCGCCCCACGACCAGTACGAGCAGTACTTC
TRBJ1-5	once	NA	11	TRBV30	CAWSRGEPQHF	TGTGCCTGGAGCCGTGGGGAACCCCAGCATTTT
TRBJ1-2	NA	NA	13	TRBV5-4	CASSPDRSYGYTF	TGTGCCAGCAGCCCGGACAGAAGCTATGGCTACACCTTC
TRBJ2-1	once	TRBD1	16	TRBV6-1	CASSALVGTGDNEQFF	TGTGCCAGCAGTGCTCTCGTCGGGACAGGGGACAATGAGCAGTTCTTC